The T cell receptor (beta chain) described here comes from a study of CD8+ T cells in alopecia areata. This sample's treatment: oral pan-JAK inhibitor, 5-10 mg twice daily. Collected material from alopecia areata patients comprised lesional scalp punch biopsies and peripheral blood. The germline V gene encodes CDR1 SGHRS and CDR2 YFSETQ. V was shortened by 0 bases and J by 5 bases, with 12 bases between the two germline ends. The CDR3 totals 14 residues. Investigators isolated RNA and reverse transcribed it into cDNA to act as the sequencing template. The data were produced by immunoSEQ multiplex PCR, yet TCRdb's version contains in-frame clones alone and is incomplete. The data show about 200,000 clones, under 80% seen once. This clone has only one observation.

The source was CD4+ T cells sorted from blood, collected at approximately week 49, from a patient treated with tofacitinib. This receptor was identified in a human donor with alopecia areata. The chain uses TRBV5-1 and TRBJ2-7; a weak D match, TRBD1 (6 bases). CDR3 sequence: CASSLGGLEHEQYF. The CDR3 bases are TGCGCCAGCAGCTTGGGGGGGCTGGAGCACGAGCAGTACTTC.